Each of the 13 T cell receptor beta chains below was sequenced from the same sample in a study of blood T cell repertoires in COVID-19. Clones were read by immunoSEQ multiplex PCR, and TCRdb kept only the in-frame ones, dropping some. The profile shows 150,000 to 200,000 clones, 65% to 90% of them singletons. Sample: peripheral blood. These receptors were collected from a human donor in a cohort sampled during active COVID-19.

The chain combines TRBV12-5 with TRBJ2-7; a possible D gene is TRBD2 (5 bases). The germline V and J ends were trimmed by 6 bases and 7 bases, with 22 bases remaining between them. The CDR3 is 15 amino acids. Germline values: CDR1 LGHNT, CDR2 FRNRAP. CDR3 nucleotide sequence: TGTGCTAGTGGCCCGCCGGGGAGTCAGATGTGGGAGCAGTACTTC. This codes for CASGPPGSQMWEQYF.

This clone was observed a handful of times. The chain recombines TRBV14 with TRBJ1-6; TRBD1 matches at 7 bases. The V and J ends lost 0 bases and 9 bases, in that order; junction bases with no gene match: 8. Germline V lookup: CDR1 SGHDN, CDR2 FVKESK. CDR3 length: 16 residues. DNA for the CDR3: TGTGCCAGCAGCCAAGAATGGGGCAGGGGGACTTCACCCCTCCACTTT. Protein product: CASSQEWGRGTSPLHF. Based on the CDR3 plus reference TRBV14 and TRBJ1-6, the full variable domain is EAGVTQFPSHSVIEKGQTVTLRCDPISGHDNLYWYRRVMGKEIKFLLHFVKESKQDESGMPNNRFLAERTGGTYSTLKVQPAELEDSGVYFCASSQEWGRGTSPLHFGNGTRLTVT.

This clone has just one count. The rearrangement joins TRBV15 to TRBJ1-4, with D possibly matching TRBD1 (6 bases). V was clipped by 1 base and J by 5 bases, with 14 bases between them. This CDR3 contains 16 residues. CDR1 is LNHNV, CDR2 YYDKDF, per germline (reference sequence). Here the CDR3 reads CATSRGGQTPNEKLFF. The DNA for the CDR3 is TGTGCCACCAGCAGAGGCGGACAGACTCCCAATGAAAAACTGTTTTTT.

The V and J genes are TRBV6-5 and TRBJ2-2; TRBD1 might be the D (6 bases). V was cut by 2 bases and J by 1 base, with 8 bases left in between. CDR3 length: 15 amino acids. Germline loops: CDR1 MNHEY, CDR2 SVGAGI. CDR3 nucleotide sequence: TGTGCCAGCAGTTACCGGACAGTGAACACCGGGGAGCTGTTTTTT. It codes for CASSYRTVNTGELFF.

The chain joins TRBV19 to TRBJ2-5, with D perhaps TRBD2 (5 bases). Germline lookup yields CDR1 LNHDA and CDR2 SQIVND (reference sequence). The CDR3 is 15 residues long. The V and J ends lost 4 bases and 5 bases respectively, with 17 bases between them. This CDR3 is CASSTPRGLRETQYF. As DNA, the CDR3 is TGTGCCAGTAGTACTCCGCGCGGGCTCAGGGAGACCCAGTACTTC.

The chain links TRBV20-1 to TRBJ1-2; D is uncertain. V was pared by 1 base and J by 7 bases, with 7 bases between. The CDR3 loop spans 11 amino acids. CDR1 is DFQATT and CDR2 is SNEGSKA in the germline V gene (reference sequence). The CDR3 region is CSARAGFGYTF. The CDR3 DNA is TGCAGTGCTAGAGCGGGGTTTGGCTACACCTTC.

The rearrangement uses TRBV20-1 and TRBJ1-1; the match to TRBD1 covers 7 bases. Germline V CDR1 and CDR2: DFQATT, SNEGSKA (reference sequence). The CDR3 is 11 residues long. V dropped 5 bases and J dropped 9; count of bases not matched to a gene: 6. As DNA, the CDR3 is TGCAGTGCTGGAGGACAGGTACAAGCTTTCTTT. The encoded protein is CSAGGQVQAFF.

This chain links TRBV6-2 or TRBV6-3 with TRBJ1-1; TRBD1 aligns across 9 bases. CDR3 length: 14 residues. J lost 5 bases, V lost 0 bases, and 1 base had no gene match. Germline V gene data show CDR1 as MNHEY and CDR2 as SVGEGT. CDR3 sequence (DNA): TGTGCCAGCAGTTACTCCGGGACAGGGACTGAAGCTTTCTTT. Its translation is CASSYSGTGTEAFF.

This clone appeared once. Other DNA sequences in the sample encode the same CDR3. Written as DNA, the CDR3 is TGTGCCAGCAGTTTGGCAGGGTCCTACGAGCAGTACTTC. Translation: CASSLAGSYEQYF. The V and J genes are TRBV28 and TRBJ2-7; D possibly corresponds to TRBD1 (5 bases). The ends were cut back, 3 bases at V and 1 base at J, with 7 bases in the middle. The germline V gene has CDR1 MDHEN and CDR2 SYDVKM. The CDR3 runs to 13 residues.

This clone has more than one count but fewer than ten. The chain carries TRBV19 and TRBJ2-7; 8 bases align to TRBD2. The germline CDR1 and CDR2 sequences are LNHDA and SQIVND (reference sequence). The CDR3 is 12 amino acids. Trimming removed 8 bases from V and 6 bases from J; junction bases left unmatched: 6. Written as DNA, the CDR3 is TGTGCCAGTGCGGGACTAGGTACCGAGCAGTACTTC. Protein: CASAGLGTEQYF. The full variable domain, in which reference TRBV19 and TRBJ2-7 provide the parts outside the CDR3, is DGGITQSPKYLFRKEGQNVTLSCEQNLNHDAMYWYRQDPGQGLRLIYYSQIVNDFQKGDIAEGYSVSREKKESFPLTVTSAQKNPTAFYLCASAGLGTEQYFGPGTRLTVT.

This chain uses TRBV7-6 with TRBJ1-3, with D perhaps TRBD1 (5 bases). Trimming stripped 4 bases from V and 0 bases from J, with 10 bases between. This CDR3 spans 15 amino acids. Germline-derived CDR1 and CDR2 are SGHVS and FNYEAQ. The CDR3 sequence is CASSSQGDSGNTIYF. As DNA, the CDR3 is TGTGCCAGCAGCTCTCAGGGTGACTCTGGAAACACCATATATTTT.

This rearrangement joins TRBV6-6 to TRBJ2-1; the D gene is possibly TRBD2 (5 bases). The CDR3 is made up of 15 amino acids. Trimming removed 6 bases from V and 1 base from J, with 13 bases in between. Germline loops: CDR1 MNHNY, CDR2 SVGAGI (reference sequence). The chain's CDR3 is CASSPTRVSYNEQFF. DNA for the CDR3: TGTGCCAGCAGCCCCACTAGGGTTTCCTACAATGAGCAGTTCTTC.

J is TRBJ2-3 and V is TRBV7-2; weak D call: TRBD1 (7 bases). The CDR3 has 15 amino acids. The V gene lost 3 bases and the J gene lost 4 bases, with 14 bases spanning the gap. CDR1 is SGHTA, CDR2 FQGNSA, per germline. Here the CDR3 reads CASSFIGGGPDTQYF. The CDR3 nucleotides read TGTGCCAGCAGCTTCATTGGAGGGGGCCCAGATACGCAGTATTTT. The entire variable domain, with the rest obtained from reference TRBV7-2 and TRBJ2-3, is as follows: GAGVSQSPSNKVTEKGKDVELRCDPISGHTALYWYRQSLGQGLEFLIYFQGNSAPDKSGLPSDRFSAERTGGSVSTLTIQRTQQEDSAVYLCASSFIGGGPDTQYFGPGTRLTVL.